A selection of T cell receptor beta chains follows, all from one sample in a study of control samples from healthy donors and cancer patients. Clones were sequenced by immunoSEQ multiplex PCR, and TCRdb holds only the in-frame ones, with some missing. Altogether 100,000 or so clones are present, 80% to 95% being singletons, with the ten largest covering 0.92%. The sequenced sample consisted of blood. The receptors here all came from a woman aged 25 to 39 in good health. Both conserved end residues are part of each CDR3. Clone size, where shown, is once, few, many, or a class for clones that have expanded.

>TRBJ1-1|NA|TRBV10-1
CASSPRGKMNTEAFF
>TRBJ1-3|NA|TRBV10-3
CAIGGTGNTIYF
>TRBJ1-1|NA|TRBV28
CASSYRQGPGTEAFF
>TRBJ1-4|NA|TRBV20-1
CSARKGEKLFF
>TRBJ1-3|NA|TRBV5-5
CASSITWGLENTIYF
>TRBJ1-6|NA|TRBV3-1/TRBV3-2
CASSQEHRLRAYNSPLHF
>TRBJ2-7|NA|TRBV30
CAWSVVQNYEQYF
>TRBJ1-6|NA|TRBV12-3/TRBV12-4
CASRRNLNSPLHF
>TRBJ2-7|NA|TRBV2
CASSDRSTPSYEQYF
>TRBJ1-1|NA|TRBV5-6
CASSLGRPGIEAFF
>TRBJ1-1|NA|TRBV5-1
CASSLAWNTEAFF
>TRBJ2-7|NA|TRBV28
CASIKIGAYEQYF
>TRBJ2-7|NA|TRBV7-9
CASNLAGAYEQYF
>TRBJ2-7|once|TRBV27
CASSSGLAGGYSSYEQYF
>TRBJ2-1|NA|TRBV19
CASSIADRQFF
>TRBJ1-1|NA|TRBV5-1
CASSLAGGRNTEAFF
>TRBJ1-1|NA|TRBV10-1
CASSSTKTRSTEAFF
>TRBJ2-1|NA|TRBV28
CASSLKRLAGVTNEQFF
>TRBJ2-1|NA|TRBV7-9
CASTPRGTSLNEQFF
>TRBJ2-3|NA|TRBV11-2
CASRAQGGLADTQYF
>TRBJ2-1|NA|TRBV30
CAWSIGASGPTSYNEQFF
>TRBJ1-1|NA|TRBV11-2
CASSPPARTANTEAFF
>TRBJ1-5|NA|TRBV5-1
CASSLDPLGNHNQPQHF
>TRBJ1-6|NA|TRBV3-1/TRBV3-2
CASSQRGQVSPLHF
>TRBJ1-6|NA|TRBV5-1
CASSLVQGQAPLHF
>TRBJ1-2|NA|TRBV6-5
CASRAGGASGYGYTF
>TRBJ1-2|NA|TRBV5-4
CASSLVDSGQLYGYTF
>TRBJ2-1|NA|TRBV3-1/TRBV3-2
CASSPGGLALSYNEQFF
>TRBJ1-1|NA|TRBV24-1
CATSESGTGDEAFF
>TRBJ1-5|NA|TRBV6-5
CASSYSFPDQPQHF
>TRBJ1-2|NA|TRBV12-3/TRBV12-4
CASSPRGRGYTF
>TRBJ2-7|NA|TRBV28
CASSLSAGGSYEQYF
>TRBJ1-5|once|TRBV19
CASSTGPAQPQHF
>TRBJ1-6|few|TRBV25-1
CASSEWANSPLHF
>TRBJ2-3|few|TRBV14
CASSPLAPSTDTQYF
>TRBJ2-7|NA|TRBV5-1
CASSSVAGGSGEQYF
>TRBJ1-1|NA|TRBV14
CASSQGVTTEAFF
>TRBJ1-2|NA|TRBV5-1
CASSEQPSNYGYTF
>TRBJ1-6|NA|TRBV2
CASKGVGNSPLHF
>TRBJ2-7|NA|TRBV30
CAWSMGRDYEQYF
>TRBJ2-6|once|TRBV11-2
CASSSIRSGANVLTF
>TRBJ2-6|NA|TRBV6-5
CASSYSGGGGANVLTF
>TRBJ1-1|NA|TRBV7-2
CASSLVGLSSRGAEAFF
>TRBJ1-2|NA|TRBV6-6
CASSPLAGANYGYTF
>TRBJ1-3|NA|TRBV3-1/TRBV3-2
CASSQRAGGNTIYF
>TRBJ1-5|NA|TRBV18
CASSPIKQAGGNQPQHF
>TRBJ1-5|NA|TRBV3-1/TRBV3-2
CASSQWQGDQPQHF
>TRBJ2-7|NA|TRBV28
CASERDYEQYF
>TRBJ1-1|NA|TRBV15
CATSRELDRARNTEAFF
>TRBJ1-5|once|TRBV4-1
CASSQGGTGRNQPQHF
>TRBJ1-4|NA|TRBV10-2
CASSDSGGTGVEKLFF
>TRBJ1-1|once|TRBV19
CASSIDQGHMNTEAFF
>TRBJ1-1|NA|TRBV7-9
CASSQGTRSEAFF
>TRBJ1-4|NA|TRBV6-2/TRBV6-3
CASSYLKGKKLFF
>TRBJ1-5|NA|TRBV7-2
CASSPSANQPQHF
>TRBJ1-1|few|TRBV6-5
CASRDRGRWNTEAFF
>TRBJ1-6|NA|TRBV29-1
CSARWQLNSPLHF
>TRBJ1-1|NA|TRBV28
CASSLGTGGKFRNTEAFF